This T cell receptor beta chain was captured by sequencing in a study of T cells in localized non-small cell lung cancer. General study findings and limits: Since sequencing was restricted to only one region of the tumor, intratumor heterogeneity remains a possibility.

The ends lost 4 bases at V and 0 bases at J; junction bases unmatched: 16. Germline CDR1 is MDHEN and CDR2 is SYDVKM. The CDR3 contains 22 residues. Method: immunoSEQ multiplex PCR; TCRdb's copy keeps in-frame clones and lacks some. The sample has roughly 39,000 clones; roughly 77% are singletons. This clone was counted a single time. Its cognate antigen is unknown. The receptor was isolated from a woman aged 40-69 years with stage II squamous cell lung carcinoma. Specimen: PBMCs, collected before any cancer treatment. The rearrangement joins TRBV28 to TRBJ2-1; 15 positions match TRBD2. CDR3 bases: TGTGCCAGCAGTTCTCCCTTTGGACTAGCGGGAGGGCCGGGGAGCTCCTACAATGAGCAGTTCTTC. Protein product: CASSSPFGLAGGPGSSYNEQFF.